This TCR beta chain was identified during a study of T-cell memory formation after mild COVID-19. General observations from the study: Pre-infection memory held some responding clones, suggesting pre-existing cross-reactive T cells responded. Clones that shrank (day 15 to 85) were balanced CD4/CD8, whereas later expanders leaned CD4+.

With 2 bases removed from V and 4 bases from J, the gap between germline ends came to 11 bases. CDR3 size: 14 residues. Per germline, CDR1 SGHVS and CDR2 FNYEAQ. Worth noting for this clonotype: The antigen is unknown.

Using constant-segment primers, 5'RACE produced TCR alpha and TCR beta cDNA libraries carrying sample barcodes and UMIs. One entry per CDR3 protein results from TCRdb running MiXCR on the 5' RACE reads. Of fewer than 700,000 distinct CDR3 sequences listed, roughly a fifth are singletons. This rearrangement joins TRBV7-6 to TRBJ1-1; D may be TRBD1 (6 bases). This receptor was obtained from an adult woman who had mild COVID-19 (a few samples of this study predate the infection). Cell type and time point are not known. The sample taken for sequencing was PBMCs or a T cell subset sorted from them (not recorded which). The CDR3 DNA reads as TGTGCCAGCAGCTTATCAGGGGATAGCACTGAAGCTTTCTTT. The encoded protein is CASSLSGDSTEAFF.